Below are 10 T cell receptor beta chains sequenced from a single sample in a study of human T cells and chemical hapten exposure (dated by TCRdb to about 2021). The time point tag for this specimen amounts to: patch test 1, 2 weeks after DPC sensitization. Sample treatment or condition, as interpreted from the label and publication: therapeutic diphenylcyclopropenone sensitization with weekly scalp DPC. The library was produced with RACE. Sequencing relied on a NextSeq 500. TCRdb itself trimmed the public reads at Q25 with fastp, ran MiXCR and retained productive beta chains. Every distinct CDR3 protein forms one entry, paired with its most common genes and DNA. Present in this sample are 95,000 to 150,000 distinct CDR3 sequences, about 13% of which were seen just once. The ten largest account for approximately 0.92% of the sample. The specimen comprised whole blood, sampled in connection with sensitization to the hapten diphenylcyclopropenone (DPC). The receptors come from a young man with alopecia areata. Some clones in this sample may be carry-over from other donors' samples.

This clonotype was found a few times. The V call is TRBV20-1, the J call TRBJ1-5; D is uncertain. V dropped 5 bases and J dropped 5 bases, with 19 bases sitting between them. The germline CDR1 and CDR2 sequences are DFQATT and SNEGSKA (reference sequence). The CDR3 length is 15 residues. CDR3 amino acids: CSACPGSEVDQPQHF. CDR3 sequence (DNA): TGCAGTGCTTGTCCAGGATCCGAGGTGGATCAGCCCCAGCATTTT.

This clonotype was seen a few times. The rearrangement uses TRBV4-3 and TRBJ2-2; D is possibly TRBD1 or TRBD2 (5 bases each). The CDR3 has 18 amino acids. V shed 0 bases and J shed 0 bases, with 14 bases lying between them. Germline CDR1 reads LGHNA; CDR2 reads YSLEER. The CDR3 spells CASSQESTGTPNTGELFF. Here the CDR3 DNA reads TGCGCCAGCAGCCAAGAGAGCACCGGGACCCCGAACACCGGGGAGCTGTTTTTT.

This clonotype was detected a few times. This chain connects TRBV10-2 to TRBJ1-2; tentative D call: TRBD1 (5 bases). The CDR3 consists of 11 residues. V was shortened by 0 bases and J by 14 bases, with 10 bases between the two germline ends. Germline CDR1 reads WSHSY; CDR2 reads SAAADI. CDR3 region: CASSESEGRTF. CDR3 DNA sequence: TGCGCCAGCAGTGAGTCGGAGGGGCGGACCTTC.

V and J are TRBV4-3 and TRBJ1-1, with TRBD1 identical over 7 bases. J gave up 2 bases and V 1 base, and 1 base lay outside the gene matches. The V gene's germline CDR1 is LGHNA and CDR2 YSLEER. The CDR3 covers 14 residues. CDR3 residues: CASSQGDSNTEAFF. Here the CDR3 DNA reads TGCGCCAGCAGCCAAGGGGACAGCAACACTGAAGCTTTCTTT.

This clonotype occurred many times. This chain joins TRBV14 and TRBJ2-5; no clear D. Trimming pared 2 bases from V and 4 bases from J, leaving 8 bases between. The CDR3 contains 13 residues. Germline assignment: CDR1 SGHDN and CDR2 FVKESK. Written as DNA, the CDR3 is TGTGCCAGCAGCCAATTTATGAGAGAGACCCAGTACTTC. This translates into CASSQFMRETQYF.

This rearrangement joins TRBV5-6 to TRBJ1-3; D is ambiguous. V gave up 0 bases and J gave up 4 bases, with 5 bases separating them. In germline, CDR1 is SGHDT, CDR2 YYEEEE. This CDR3 is 13 amino acids long. The CDR3 loop is CASSLGPGNTIYF. In DNA form, the CDR3 reads TGTGCCAGCAGCTTGGGGCCCGGAAACACCATATATTTT.

V usage is TRBV12-3 or TRBV12-4 and J usage is TRBJ1-2; D ambiguous. V shed 1 base and J shed 3 bases, with 3 bases lying between them. CDR3 length: 12 amino acids. CDR3 amino acids: CASSLGYYGYTF. The CDR3 region has the DNA TGTGCCAGCAGTTTAGGGTACTATGGCTACACCTTC.

The table lists this clonotype with a few counts. The chain employs TRBV29-1 and TRBJ1-2, with D perhaps matching TRBD1 (6 bases). Trimming removed 3 bases from V and 4 bases from J, with 6 bases in between. The CDR3 sequence is 11 residues long. Germline V lookup: CDR1 SQVTM, CDR2 ANQGSEA. The CDR3 spells CSVDRGYGYTF. For the CDR3, the DNA is TGCAGCGTTGACAGGGGCTATGGCTACACCTTC.

This clonotype occurred a few times. The chain links TRBV18 to TRBJ2-1; TRBD1 matches at 10 bases. J gave up 0 bases and V 3 bases, and 5 bases lay outside the gene matches. CDR3 length equals 17 residues. Germline assignment: CDR1 KGHSH and CDR2 LQKENI. The CDR3 protein is CASSPWTGGISYNEQFF. The CDR3 DNA is TGTGCCAGCTCACCTTGGACAGGGGGTATCTCCTACAATGAGCAGTTCTTC.

This clonotype was counted a few times. The V gene is TRBV2, the J gene TRBJ1-2; TRBD1 matches at 7 bases. Germline loops: CDR1 SNHLY, CDR2 FYNNEI. The V gene end was trimmed by 2 bases and the J gene end by 5 bases; junction bases not matched to a gene: 8. This CDR3 spans 15 amino acids. The CDR3 DNA follows: TGTGCCAGCAGTGAACGACAGGGAATCATATATGGCTACACCTTC. Its translation is CASSERQGIIYGYTF.